What follows are 19 T cell receptor beta chains derived from one specimen sequenced in a study of blood T cell repertoires in COVID-19. The method was immunoSEQ multiplex PCR; TCRdb's version includes in-frame clones alone and lacks a portion of them. The profile shows more than 150,000 clones, about 77% of them singletons. Sequenced input: peripheral blood. The receptors were gathered from a woman aged 80 or older with active or convalescent COVID-19.

This chain joins TRBV5-1 and TRBJ1-3, with 7 bases aligning to TRBD1. The CDR3 contains 14 residues. The V segment lost 0 bases and the J segment 7 bases; nucleotides outside the gene matches: 4. Germline V gene sequence: CDR1 SGHRS, CDR2 YFSETQ. The CDR3 DNA reads as TGCGCCAGCAGCTTGGACAGGGGTAGCAACACCATATATTTT. It codes for CASSLDRGSNTIYF.

This chain connects TRBV30 to TRBJ1-1, with D perhaps matching TRBD1 (5 bases). Between the trimmed V and J ends, which lost 1 base and 0 bases, there was a span of 12 bases. Germline loops: CDR1 GTSNPN, CDR2 SVGIG (reference sequence). This CDR3 has 15 amino acids. CDR3 coding DNA: TGTGCCTGGAGTGCCCTGACACAGGTGAACACTGAAGCTTTCTTT. Its protein is CAWSALTQVNTEAFF.

V and J are TRBV7-8 and TRBJ2-3, with TRBD2 matching over 10 bases. V shed 5 bases and J 1 base; nucleotides not matched to a gene: 6. The germline gives CDR1 SGHVS, CDR2 FQNEAQ. The CDR3 is 16 amino acids. The CDR3 is CASSPTLAGGTDTQYF. DNA of the CDR3: TGTGCCAGCAGCCCGACCCTAGCGGGAGGCACAGATACGCAGTATTTT.

This chain links TRBV10-2 with TRBJ1-2; D gene unclear. Germline CDR1 WSHSY, CDR2 SAAADI. V shed 4 bases and J shed 4 bases, with 10 bases lying between them. CDR3 length: 13 amino acids. The CDR3 is CASSAGESYGYTF. The CDR3 nucleotides are TGCGCCAGCAGTGCCGGTGAGAGCTATGGCTACACCTTC.

The chain uses TRBV2 and TRBJ2-2; the match to TRBD2 covers 8 bases. The junction had 7 bases not matched to a gene; V was cut back by 0 bases and J by 4 bases. Germline V gives CDR1 SNHLY, CDR2 FYNNEI. The CDR3 has 17 residues. CDR3 in DNA: TGTGCCAGCAGTGAAGCGTTCCTAGCGGGCGGCACCGGGGAGCTGTTTTTT. This gives the protein CASSEAFLAGGTGELFF.

The genes are TRBV6-5 and TRBJ2-7; the match to TRBD2 covers 11 bases. V dropped 5 bases and J dropped 5; count of bases not matched to a gene: 8. CDR3 size: 15 residues. Germline CDR1 and CDR2: MNHEY and SVGAGI. The CDR3 here is CASSIAGGRKNEQYF. Here the CDR3 DNA reads TGTGCCAGCAGTATAGCGGGGGGGCGTAAGAACGAGCAGTACTTC.

The rearrangement joins TRBV5-6 to TRBJ1-4; the match to TRBD1 covers 8 bases. Germline trimming cut 3 bases from V and 0 bases from J; bases unmatched to any gene: 4. This CDR3 region has 16 residues. In germline, CDR1 is SGHDT, CDR2 YYEEEE. CDR3 nucleotide sequence: TGTGCCAGCAGCTACAGGGACAGGCCAACTAATGAAAAACTGTTTTTT. Amino acid sequence: CASSYRDRPTNEKLFF.

V gene TRBV5-1 combines with J gene TRBJ1-2, with 7 nucleotides matching TRBD1. CDR3 size: 16 residues. Trimming took 0 bases from V and 7 from J; bases not matched to a gene: 12. Germline CDR1 and CDR2: SGHRS and YFSETQ. As DNA, the CDR3 is TGCGCCAGCAGCTTGGCCGGGAGACAGGGACAAGGTGGCTACACCTTC. As protein: CASSLAGRQGQGGYTF. Full variable domain (missing parts from reference TRBV5-1 and TRBJ1-2): KAGVTQTPRYLIKTRGQQVTLSCSPISGHRSVSWYQQTPGQGLQFLFEYFSETQRNKGNFPGRFSGRQFSNSRSEMNVSTLELGDSALYLCASSLAGRQGQGGYTFGSGTRLTVV.

The rearrangement links TRBV5-8 to TRBJ2-2; 11 positions agree with TRBD1. The germline V gene has CDR1 SGHTS and CDR2 YDEGEE. The ends lost 4 bases at V and 4 bases at J; junction bases unmatched: 6. The CDR3 has 16 amino acids. The CDR3 region is CASSASGTGGTGELFF. As DNA, the CDR3 is TGTGCCAGCAGCGCCTCCGGGACAGGGGGCACCGGGGAGCTGTTTTTT.

The rearrangement links TRBV9 to TRBJ2-7, with 10 bases fitting TRBD2. Looked up from germline, CDR1 is SGDLS and CDR2 is YYNGEE. V shed 0 bases, J shed 3 bases, and the junction held 3 bases outside the gene matches. The CDR3 is 15 residues long. CDR3 amino acids: CASSVALAGHYEQYF. In DNA, the CDR3 is TGTGCCAGCAGCGTAGCACTAGCGGGGCACTACGAGCAGTACTTC.

The genes are TRBV5-1 and TRBJ2-3; 7 nucleotides align to TRBD1. CDR1 and CDR2 (germline): SGHRS, YFSETQ. The CDR3 sequence is 14 residues long. V was pared by 7 bases and J by 3 bases, with 8 bases of the junction left unmatched. CDR3: CASFPGQQTDTQYF. DNA for the CDR3: TGCGCCAGCTTCCCGGGACAGCAAACAGATACGCAGTATTTT.

The chain couples TRBV28 to TRBJ1-5; 8 bases are a match to TRBD1. V dropped 4 bases and J dropped 6; count of bases not matched to a gene: 5. The CDR3 spans 14 residues. Germline V gives CDR1 MDHEN, CDR2 SYDVKM. CDR3 residues: CASSSPQGAQPQHF. As DNA, the CDR3 is TGTGCCAGCAGTTCACCTCAGGGGGCTCAGCCCCAGCATTTT.

V is TRBV19 and J is TRBJ2-2, with a possible D match to TRBD2 (5 bases). The germline V gene encodes CDR1 LNHDA and CDR2 SQIVND (reference sequence). There are 15 residues in the CDR3. V was clipped by 3 bases and J by 1 base, with 9 bases between them. The CDR3 reads CASSMTGMNTGELFF. CDR3 coding DNA: TGTGCCAGTAGTATGACGGGAATGAACACCGGGGAGCTGTTTTTT. The full variable domain, rest sourced from reference TRBV19 and TRBJ2-2, is DGGITQSPKYLFRKEGQNVTLSCEQNLNHDAMYWYRQDPGQGLRLIYYSQIVNDFQKGDIAEGYSVSREKKESFPLTVTSAQKNPTAFYLCASSMTGMNTGELFFGEGSRLTVL.

The chain recombines TRBV3-1 (or the pseudogene TRBV3-2) with TRBJ2-3; D is perhaps TRBD1 (6 bases). From germline, CDR1 is LGHDT and CDR2 YNNKEL (reference sequence). The CDR3 sequence is 16 residues long. Trimming left V 1 base short and J 1 base short, with 12 bases between. The CDR3 loop is CASSQGLPGGTDTQYF. The CDR3 nucleotides are TGTGCCAGCAGCCAAGGTTTGCCAGGGGGCACAGATACGCAGTATTTT.

This clone was found a few times. J is TRBJ1-2 and V is TRBV6-5, with TRBD1 matching 8 bases. V shed 5 bases, J shed 8 bases, and the junction held 10 bases outside the gene matches. Germline values: CDR1 MNHEY, CDR2 SVGAGI. The CDR3 runs 14 residues. The CDR3 nucleotides read TGTGCCAGCAGTCATCCTGAGGACAGGGTAGGCTACACCTTC. Its protein product is CASSHPEDRVGYTF.

The V and J genes are TRBV3-1 (or the pseudogene TRBV3-2) and TRBJ1-2; tentative D call: TRBD1 (6 bases). The CDR3 covers 15 residues. Germline CDR1 and CDR2: LGHDT and YNNKEL (reference sequence). V dropped 4 bases and J dropped 4 bases, with 16 bases sitting between them. DNA of the CDR3: TGTGCCAGCAGCCCGACGACCGGACAGCGCTATGGCTACACCTTC. Translated, it gives CASSPTTGQRYGYTF.

This clone was detected a few times. The chain uses TRBV28 and TRBJ1-1; TRBD1 is a possible D gene (5 bases). V was shortened by 3 bases and J by 0 bases, with 11 bases between the two germline ends. The CDR3 contains 15 residues. Germline V gives CDR1 MDHEN, CDR2 SYDVKM. CDR3 nucleotides: TGTGCCAGCAGTTTTGGGGGGACGATGAACACTGAAGCTTTCTTT. It specifies CASSFGGTMNTEAFF. Full variable domain (remainder filled in from reference TRBV28 and TRBJ1-1): DVKVTQSSRYLVKRTGEKVFLECVQDMDHENMFWYRQDPGLGLRLIYFSYDVKMKEKGDIPEGYSVSREKKERFSLILESASTNQTSMYLCASSFGGTMNTEAFFGQGTRLTVV.

CDR3 DNA: TGTGCCAGCAGCTTAAGGCGGCAAGAGACCCAGTACTTC. Protein product: CASSLRRQETQYF. The J gene is TRBJ2-5, the V gene TRBV5-4; no firm D call. The CDR3 contains 13 residues. Trimming shortened V by 2 bases and J by 2 bases, and 7 bases separated the two germline ends. Germline V gene data show CDR1 as SGHNT and CDR2 as YYREEE (reference sequence). Complete variable domain (other parts from reference TRBV5-4 and TRBJ2-5): ETGVTQSPTHLIKTRGQQVTLRCSSQSGHNTVSWYQQALGQGPQFIFQYYREEENGRGNFPPRFSGLQFPNYSSELNVNALELDDSALYLCASSLRRQETQYFGPGTRLLVL.

The rearrangement links TRBV29-1 to TRBJ2-1; 10 bases map to TRBD2. V lost 6 bases to trimming and J lost 8 bases; unmatched junction nucleotides: 4. Germline CDR1 and CDR2: SQVTM and ANQGSEA. This CDR3 comprises 12 residues. CDR3 DNA sequence: TGCAGCGTAGCGGGGGGGGCCTATGAGCAGTTCTTC. The encoded protein is CSVAGGAYEQFF.